The 25 T cell receptor beta chains given below trace back to one sample, sequenced in a study of response to subunit inactivated influenza vaccine (dated 2018 in TCRdb). The library relied on RT-PCR. TCRdb lists the instrument as Illumina HiSeq 2500. Using fastp trimming at Q25 and MiXCR clonotype assembly, TCRdb reanalyzed the public sequencing data and kept in-frame beta chains. Entries that share a CDR3 protein sequence are merged under the most common genes and DNA. The sample table contains around 750,000 distinct CDR3 sequences; only one count was recorded for about 20% of them. Of the sample, roughly 10% falls within the top ten clones. Material: PBMCs from blood, obtained more than 4 days after vaccination. The origin of the receptors is a man in his fifties or sixties who received an inactivated influenza vaccine. Donor details come from another sample of the same person, matched by shared clones.

The genes are TRBV5-1 and TRBJ2-1; no firm D call. Per the germline V gene, CDR1 is SGHRS and CDR2 is YFSETQ. The germline V and J ends were trimmed by 0 bases and 6 bases, with 7 bases remaining between them. The CDR3 has 13 amino acids. The CDR3 DNA reads as TGCGCCAGCAGCTTGGAAATCGGCAATGAGCAGTTCTTC. It translates to CASSLEIGNEQFF.

The chain couples TRBV20-1 to TRBJ2-3, with a possible D match to TRBD1 (5 bases). V was pared by 6 bases and J by 1 base, with 11 bases between. Looked up from germline, CDR1 is DFQATT and CDR2 is SNEGSKA (reference sequence). CDR3 length: 13 residues. In nucleotides, the CDR3 is TGCAGTGCGGTAGGGGCTGGCACAGATACGCAGTATTTT. Protein: CSAVGAGTDTQYF.

The V and J genes are TRBV12-3 or TRBV12-4 and TRBJ2-3; 11 bases are a match to TRBD2. The CDR3 totals 15 residues. The junction had 7 bases not matched to a gene; V was cut back by 6 bases and J by 5 bases. As DNA, the CDR3 is TGTGCCAGCAGGATAGCGGGGGGGCCGCAAGATACGCAGTATTTT. Its protein product is CASRIAGGPQDTQYF.

Here the CDR3 DNA reads TGCGCCAGCAGCCCAAACGGGGGGTCTAACTATGGCTACACCTTC. Translated, it gives CASSPNGGSNYGYTF. This chain links TRBV4-3 with TRBJ1-2; TRBD1 is a possible D gene (5 bases). V was trimmed by 4 bases and J by 0 bases, leaving 12 bases between them. Germline V lookup: CDR1 LGHNA, CDR2 YSLEER. This CDR3 is built from 15 residues.

This clonotype was recorded a few times. The J gene is TRBJ2-5, the V gene TRBV4-2; D not certain. Germline V CDR1 and CDR2: LGHNA, YNFKEQ. CDR3 length: 14 amino acids. V lost 3 bases and J lost 5, with 13 bases in between. The CDR3 region is CASSQTDGRETQYF. CDR3 DNA sequence: TGTGCCAGCAGCCAGACGGACGGCAGGGAGACCCAGTACTTC.

This clonotype showed up many times. The rearrangement joins TRBV7-2 to TRBJ2-5, with D unresolved. Germline loops: CDR1 SGHTA, CDR2 FQGNSA. V was shortened by 2 bases and J by 5 bases, with 3 bases between the two germline ends. The CDR3 covers 11 residues. CDR3 DNA sequence: TGTGCCAGCAGCTTAACGGAGACCCAGTACTTC. It encodes CASSLTETQYF. Looking up the rest from reference TRBV7-2 and TRBJ2-5 gives the full variable domain: GAGVSQSPSNKVTEKGKDVELRCDPISGHTALYWYRQSLGQGLEFLIYFQGNSAPDKSGLPSDRFSAERTGGSVSTLTIQRTQQEDSAVYLCASSLTETQYFGPGTRLLVL.

This clonotype showed up just a few times. The chain couples TRBV7-2 to TRBJ2-7; 9 positions match TRBD1. CDR1 is SGHTA and CDR2 is FQGNSA in the germline V gene. V lost 1 base and J lost 5; bases outside the gene matches: 9. CDR3 length: 16 amino acids. Here the CDR3 DNA reads TGTGCCAGCAGCTTAGTTGCGGGACAGGGTCGGCACGAGCAGTACTTC. It encodes CASSLVAGQGRHEQYF.

The chain combines TRBV5-6 with TRBJ1-1; possibly TRBD1 for D (5 bases). Germline-derived CDR1 and CDR2 are SGHDT and YYEEEE. The CDR3 consists of 12 residues. V lost 0 bases and J lost 14, with 14 bases in between. The CDR3 DNA reads as TGTGCCAGCAGCTTGGAGGGGCGCATTGGGTTCTTT. Translating gives CASSLEGRIGFF.

This clonotype was recorded a few times. The chain carries TRBV7-2 and TRBJ2-1, with TRBD1 identical over 7 bases. The trim removed 3 bases at V and 2 bases at J, leaving 4 bases unmatched. The CDR3 runs to 15 residues. CDR1 SGHTA and CDR2 FQGNSA come from the germline V gene. The CDR3 sequence is CASSFLGQAYNEQFF. CDR3 bases: TGTGCCAGCAGCTTCCTAGGACAGGCCTACAATGAGCAGTTCTTC.

This clonotype was seen more than once but under ten times. V usage is TRBV4-3 and J usage is TRBJ1-6, with D possibly TRBD1 on 6 matching bases. V was pared by 1 base and J by 10 bases, with 11 bases between. This CDR3 comprises 14 residues. Germline V gene lookup returns CDR1 LGHNA and CDR2 YSLEER. As DNA, the CDR3 is TGCGCCAGCAGCCAAGGAAGGGGGTACTCACCCCTCCACTTT. This encodes CASSQGRGYSPLHF.

The chain employs TRBV7-2 and TRBJ2-7; the D call may be TRBD1 or TRBD2 (5 bases each). Germline CDR1 SGHTA, CDR2 FQGNSA. CDR3 length: 14 amino acids. Trimming removed 0 bases from V and 6 bases from J, with 12 bases in between. CDR3: CASSLAVRDGEQYF. The DNA for the CDR3 is TGTGCCAGCAGCTTAGCGGTCCGGGACGGCGAGCAGTACTTC.

The CDR3 region has the DNA TGTGCCAGCAGTTTAAAGGGACAGTCGCGGGAGCAGTTCTTC. Its translation is CASSLKGQSREQFF. The chain couples TRBV27 to TRBJ2-1; 7 bases map to TRBD1. The CDR3 extends over 14 amino acids. With V trimmed by 2 bases and J by 10 bases, 8 bases remained unmatched. The germline V gene encodes CDR1 MNHEY and CDR2 SMNVEV (reference sequence).

This clonotype occurred a few times. The chain carries TRBV12-3 or TRBV12-4 and TRBJ1-2, with D hard to call. Trimming stripped 3 bases from V and 4 bases from J, with 9 bases between. CDR3 length: 13 residues. CDR3 bases: TGTGCCAGCAGTTTTGGACCGACCTATGGCTACACCTTC. It codes for CASSFGPTYGYTF.

This chain connects TRBV20-1 to TRBJ2-1; D is possibly TRBD1 or TRBD2 (5 bases each). Germline CDR1 is DFQATT and CDR2 is SNEGSKA (reference sequence). This CDR3 is 15 amino acids long. Trimming removed 1 base from V and 0 bases from J, with 10 bases in between. In DNA, the CDR3 is TGCAGTGCTAGAGGAGGGGCTCGCTCCTACAATGAGCAGTTCTTC. Protein product: CSARGGARSYNEQFF.

This chain links TRBV11-2 with TRBJ2-5; D uncertain. V was cut by 1 base and J by 3 bases, with 9 bases left in between. The CDR3 has 14 residues. CDR1 SGHAT and CDR2 FQNNGV come from the germline V gene. The CDR3 protein is CASSLGPGEETQYF. CDR3 bases: TGTGCCAGCAGCTTAGGTCCTGGGGAAGAGACCCAGTACTTC.

V is TRBV20-1 and J is TRBJ1-3; D ambiguous. The CDR3 runs 14 residues. V lost 2 bases to trimming and J lost 4 bases, with 12 bases between them. Germline V gives CDR1 DFQATT, CDR2 SNEGSKA (reference sequence). The CDR3 is CSARPGSGGNTIYF. CDR3 in DNA: TGCAGTGCTAGACCGGGCTCCGGCGGAAACACCATATATTTT.

This clonotype showed up just once. Compared with germline, one end of the junction differs, possibly owing to a read error. The gene calls are TRBV11-3 and TRBJ2-1, with 11 bases that match TRBD2. The CDR3 length is 15 residues. Per the germline V gene, CDR1 is SGHNT and CDR2 is YENEEA. CDR3 region: CASRLAGGPSNEQFF. The DNA for the CDR3 is TGTGCCAGCAGATTAGCGGGAGGGCCTTCCAATGAGCAGTTCTTC.

V is TRBV11-1 and J is TRBJ2-4, with a tentative D call TRBD2 (6 bases). Per the germline V gene, CDR1 is SGHAT and CDR2 is FQDESV (reference sequence). Trimming shortened V by 2 bases and J by 8 bases, and 22 bases separated the two germline ends. This CDR3 comprises 17 residues. The chain's CDR3 is CASSLTDMGHAGHIQYF. In nucleotides, the CDR3 is TGTGCCAGCAGCTTAACTGATATGGGCCACGCGGGGCACATTCAGTACTTC.

The chain employs TRBV18 and TRBJ2-7; 7 bases map to TRBD1. CDR1 and CDR2 (germline): KGHSH, LQKENI. The V segment lost 6 bases and the J segment 3 bases; nucleotides outside the gene matches: 5. CDR3 length equals 13 residues. The CDR3 protein is CASSRDSLYEQYF. For the CDR3, the DNA is TGTGCCAGCTCCAGGGACAGCCTCTACGAGCAGTACTTC.

The chain employs TRBV25-1 and TRBJ2-7, with D possibly being TRBD2 (6 bases). CDR3 size: 13 residues. Germline V lookup: CDR1 MGHDK, CDR2 SYGVNS. V was shortened by 4 bases and J by 6 bases, with 13 bases between the two germline ends. The CDR3 protein is CASSVTRDSEQYF. The DNA of the CDR3 is TGTGCCAGCAGTGTAACCCGGGACTCCGAGCAGTACTTC.

This clonotype was recorded a few times. This chain joins TRBV7-3 and TRBJ2-2; the match to TRBD2 covers 10 bases. The CDR3 loop spans 15 amino acids. V lost 5 bases and J lost 6; bases outside the gene matches: 6. Germline V gives CDR1 SGHTA, CDR2 FQGTGA. CDR3 loop: CASSPGLAVAGELFF. CDR3 DNA: TGTGCCAGCAGCCCCGGACTAGCGGTAGCCGGGGAGCTGTTTTTT.

The chain joins TRBV20-1 to TRBJ2-3; 11 bases fit TRBD2. J lost 5 bases, V lost 3 bases, and 7 bases had no gene match. CDR1 and CDR2 (germline): DFQATT, SNEGSKA (reference sequence). This CDR3 is built from 15 residues. The CDR3 reads CSASPRGTSGDTQYF. CDR3 sequence (DNA): TGCAGTGCTAGTCCACGAGGGACTAGCGGAGATACGCAGTATTTT.

In this sample, this clonotype turned up a few times. The V and J genes are TRBV29-1 and TRBJ2-7; D not certain. Trimming pared 5 bases from V and 7 bases from J, leaving 9 bases between. The CDR3 covers 10 residues. CDR1 and CDR2 from the germline V gene are SQVTM and ANQGSEA. The CDR3 DNA reads as TGCAGCGTTCTCGTGGGAGAGCAGTACTTC. This translates into CSVLVGEQYF.

This chain uses TRBV12-3 or TRBV12-4 with TRBJ2-1; 8 nucleotides align to TRBD2. CDR3 length: 16 residues. V was pared by 1 base and J by 10 bases, with 12 bases of the junction left unmatched. DNA of the CDR3: TGTGCCAGCAGTTTAGGACTAACGGGAGGGCCGGGGGAGCAGTTCTTC. This codes for CASSLGLTGGPGEQFF.

This clonotype was counted ten times or more. The J gene is TRBJ1-4, the V gene TRBV5-6; D might be TRBD1 (6 bases). The CDR3 spans 16 residues. The germline gives CDR1 SGHDT, CDR2 YYEEEE. The ends were cut back, 0 bases at V and 7 bases at J, with 16 bases in the middle. As DNA, the CDR3 is TGTGCCAGCAGCTTGGCGGGGGCCTCAGCCATTGAAAAACTGTTTTTT. Protein product: CASSLAGASAIEKLFF.